The 13 T cell receptor beta chains below all came from one sample that was sequenced in a study of shared clonotypes between healthy human individuals. The repertoire was sequenced with immunoSEQ multiplex PCR; TCRdb's copy has only in-frame clones and lacks some. The sample has 2.5 million or so clones; about 92% are singletons. The sequencing input was naive CD4+ T cells sorted from blood. The subset denotes: CD45RA+ positively selected. All receptors derive from a young man in good health.

The chain carries TRBV5-1 and TRBJ1-2, with unresolved D. Germline V gives CDR1 SGHRS, CDR2 YFSETQ. Between the trimmed V and J ends, which lost 3 bases and 2 bases, there was a span of 14 bases. This CDR3 has 15 residues. The CDR3 DNA reads as TGCGCCAGCAGCTCCGACCTTGGAAGGAACTATGGCTACACCTTC. Translated: CASSSDLGRNYGYTF.

V and J are TRBV5-1 and TRBJ1-5; unclear D gene. The CDR3 runs to 14 residues. CDR1 SGHRS and CDR2 YFSETQ come from the germline V gene. The germline V and J ends were trimmed by 5 bases and 3 bases, with 12 bases remaining between them. In DNA, the CDR3 is TGCGCCAGCAGTCGGTTGAAGTCCAATCAGCCCCAGCATTTT. It is translated as CASSRLKSNQPQHF.

This clone has only one observation. This chain uses TRBV5-4 with TRBJ2-1, with 10 bases matching TRBD2. The CDR3 sequence is 15 residues long. Germline CDR1 reads SGHNT; CDR2 reads YYREEE (reference sequence). Unmatched junction bases numbered 10, after V lost 3 bases and J lost 10 bases. The CDR3 DNA sequence: TGTGCCAGCAGCTCGGGACTAGCGACCTGGGGGGAGCAGTTCTTC. Its protein product is CASSSGLATWGEQFF.

This clone was detected a few times. The chain carries TRBV25-1 and TRBJ1-6; D may be TRBD1 (6 bases). Looked up from germline, CDR1 is MGHDK and CDR2 is SYGVNS. With 2 bases removed from V and 4 bases from J, the gap between germline ends came to 6 bases. This CDR3 has 14 residues. As DNA, the CDR3 is TGTGCCAGCAGTGAAGGACAGTATAATTCACCCCTCCACTTT. It specifies CASSEGQYNSPLHF.

This chain joins TRBV7-9 and TRBJ2-1; 8 bases line up with TRBD1. CDR1 and CDR2 from the germline V gene are SEHNR and FQNEAQ (reference sequence). J was trimmed by 6 bases and V by 0 bases; bases with no gene match: 7. This CDR3 spans 16 amino acids. The CDR3 coding sequence is TGTGCCAGCAGCTTAGCGCAGGGGGCGAGCCTCAATGAGCAGTTCTTC. Its protein product is CASSLAQGASLNEQFF.

The chain employs TRBV19 and TRBJ1-5; D is unresolved. Germline CDR1 reads LNHDA; CDR2 reads SQIVND (reference sequence). The V gene lost 7 bases and the J gene lost 8 bases, with 12 bases spanning the gap. This CDR3 region has 12 residues. The CDR3 protein is CASTTPPEPQHF. CDR3 sequence (DNA): TGTGCCAGTACTACCCCCCCGGAGCCCCAGCATTTT.

The rearrangement joins TRBV5-1 to TRBJ1-5; D unclear. V was shortened by 0 bases and J by 11 bases, with 12 bases between the two germline ends. Germline values: CDR1 SGHRS, CDR2 YFSETQ. The CDR3 consists of 13 residues. The CDR3 DNA reads TGCGCCAGCAGCTTGGAAGTCGGCGGGGCCCAGCATTTT. It translates to CASSLEVGGAQHF.

This clone was seen only once. At one of its ends the junction is not consistent with the germline gene, which may arise from a read error. The V call is TRBV7-9, the J call TRBJ2-4; 7 bases fit TRBD1. The CDR3 extends over 17 amino acids. CDR1 and CDR2 (germline): SEHNR, FQNEAQ (reference sequence). This CDR3 is CAGSLGTGDLAKNIQYF. CDR3 DNA: TGTGCCGGCAGCTTAGGCACAGGGGACCTAGCCAAAAACATTCAGTACTTC. Filled out from reference TRBV7-9 and TRBJ2-4, the complete variable domain reads DTGVSQNPRHKITKRGQNVTFRCDPISEHNRLYWYRQTLGQGPEFLTYFQNEAQLEKSRLLSDRFSAERPKGSFSTLEIQRTEQGDSAMYLCAGSLGTGDLAKNIQYFGAGTRLSVL.

V is TRBV19 and J is TRBJ1-2, with D perhaps matching TRBD1 (6 bases). The V end was cut by 4 bases, the J end by 2 bases, with 14 bases between. From germline, CDR1 is LNHDA and CDR2 SQIVND (reference sequence). The CDR3 contains 15 residues. CDR3 coding DNA: TGTGCCAGTAGTAGTGGTGGCAGGGGAAACTATGGCTACACCTTC. This gives the protein CASSSGGRGNYGYTF.

This clone appeared a single time. CDR3 sequence: CASTGEVYNEQFF. Here the CDR3 DNA reads TGTGCCAGCACAGGTGAGGTCTACAATGAGCAGTTCTTC. V gene TRBV2 combines with J gene TRBJ2-1; no clear D gene. Trimming left V 7 bases short and J 3 bases short, with 10 bases between. The germline CDR1 and CDR2 sequences are SNHLY and FYNNEI. The CDR3 runs to 13 residues.

The chain has TRBV2 and TRBJ1-5, with D unresolved. The CDR3 covers 15 residues. CDR1 SNHLY and CDR2 FYNNEI come from the germline V gene. V lost 4 bases and J lost 3, with 13 bases in between. CDR3 in amino acids: CASSGLRTPNQPQHF. The CDR3 DNA reads as TGTGCCAGCAGTGGCCTTAGGACCCCCAATCAGCCCCAGCATTTT.

The CDR3: CASSRGGTFYEQYF. The CDR3, as DNA: TGTGCCAGTAGTAGGGGGGGCACCTTCTACGAGCAGTACTTC. The chain uses TRBV19 and TRBJ2-7, with a weak D call TRBD2 (7 bases). The CDR3 has 14 amino acids. Between the trimmed V and J ends, which lost 4 bases and 3 bases, there was a span of 13 bases. The V gene's germline CDR1 is LNHDA and CDR2 SQIVND (reference sequence).

The rearrangement uses TRBV18 and TRBJ1-5; D might be TRBD1 (5 bases). The V end was cut by 1 base, the J end by 3 bases, with 10 bases between. Germline CDR1 KGHSH, CDR2 LQKENI. This CDR3 contains 15 residues. As DNA, the CDR3 is TGTGCCAGCTCACCACGGGGGGTAGACAATCAGCCCCAGCATTTT. Translated, it gives CASSPRGVDNQPQHF.